This entry features one TCR beta chain sequence. The CDR3 has 13 residues. V lost 7 bases and J lost 8, with 15 bases in between. Germline V CDR1 and CDR2: SGHRS, YFSETQ. Clinical history as reported by participants underpinned cohort assignment. Exposed participants encountered a COVID-19 case during the 2 weeks preceding study entry. This specimen belongs to a study of blood T cell repertoires in COVID-19. Per the original methods: Reference gene primer amplification yielded estimated nucleated cell counts. Produced via immunoSEQ multiplex PCR; TCRdb's table is partial and in-frame only. V and J calls and clone size are copied from that table; D and trimming were computed from the DNA. The sample has approximately 150,000 clones; roughly 87% are singletons.

Sequencing used PBMCs or T cells enriched from blood (not recorded which). This chain joins TRBV5-1 and TRBJ1-4; the D is unclear. The TCR was taken from a woman aged 40 to 50 who had been exposed to COVID-19. CDR3: CASCRNGGEKLFF. CDR3 DNA sequence: TGCGCCAGCTGCAGGAATGGTGGAGAAAAACTGTTTTTT.